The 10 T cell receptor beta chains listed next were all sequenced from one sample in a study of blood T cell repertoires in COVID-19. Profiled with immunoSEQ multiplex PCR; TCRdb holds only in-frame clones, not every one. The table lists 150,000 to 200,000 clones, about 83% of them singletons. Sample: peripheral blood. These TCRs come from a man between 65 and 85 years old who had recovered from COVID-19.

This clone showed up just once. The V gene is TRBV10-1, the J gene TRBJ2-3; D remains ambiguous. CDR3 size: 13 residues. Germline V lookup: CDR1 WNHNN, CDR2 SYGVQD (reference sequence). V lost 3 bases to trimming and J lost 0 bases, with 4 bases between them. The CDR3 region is CASSEASTDTQYF. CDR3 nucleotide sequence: TGCGCCAGCAGTGAAGCTAGCACAGATACGCAGTATTTT.

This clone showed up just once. The CDR3 spells CASSPTSGSNEQYF. Here the CDR3 DNA reads TGTGCCAGCTCACCAACTAGCGGGAGCAACGAGCAGTACTTC. The rearrangement joins TRBV18 to TRBJ2-7, with TRBD2 matching 11 bases. Germline values: CDR1 KGHSH, CDR2 LQKENI. The CDR3 extends over 14 amino acids. V was clipped by 2 bases and J by 5 bases; unmatched bases: 2.

This CDR3 is CASSLGVFSYEQYF. Here the CDR3 DNA reads TGTGCCAGCAGCTTGGGAGTTTTTTCCTACGAGCAGTACTTC. The rearrangement joins TRBV11-2 to TRBJ2-7; tentatively, D is TRBD2 (5 bases). Germline CDR1 is SGHAT and CDR2 is FQNNGV. V shed 3 bases and J shed 1 base, with 10 bases lying between them. The CDR3 extends over 14 amino acids.

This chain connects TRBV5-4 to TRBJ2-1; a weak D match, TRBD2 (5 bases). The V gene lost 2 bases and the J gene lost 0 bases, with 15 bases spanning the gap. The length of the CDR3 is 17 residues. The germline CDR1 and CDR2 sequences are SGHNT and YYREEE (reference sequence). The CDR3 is CASSFAGQPSSYNEQFF. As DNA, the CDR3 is TGTGCCAGCAGCTTCGCGGGCCAACCGAGCTCCTACAATGAGCAGTTCTTC. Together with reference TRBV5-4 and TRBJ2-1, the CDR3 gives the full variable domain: ETGVTQSPTHLIKTRGQQVTLRCSSQSGHNTVSWYQQALGQGPQFIFQYYREEENGRGNFPPRFSGLQFPNYSSELNVNALELDDSALYLCASSFAGQPSSYNEQFFGPGTRLTVL.

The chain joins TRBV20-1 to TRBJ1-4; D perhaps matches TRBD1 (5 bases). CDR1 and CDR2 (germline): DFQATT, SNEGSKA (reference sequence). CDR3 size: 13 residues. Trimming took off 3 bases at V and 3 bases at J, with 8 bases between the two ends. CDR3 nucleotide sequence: TGCAGTGCTAGTATCAGGGCTAATGAAAAACTGTTTTTT. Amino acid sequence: CSASIRANEKLFF.

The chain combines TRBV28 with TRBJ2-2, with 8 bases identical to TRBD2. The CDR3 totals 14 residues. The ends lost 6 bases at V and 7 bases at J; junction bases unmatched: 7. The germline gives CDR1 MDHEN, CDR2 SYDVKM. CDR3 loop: CASSAGTRVGELFF. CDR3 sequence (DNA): TGTGCCAGCAGCGCCGGGACTAGAGTCGGGGAGCTGTTTTTT.

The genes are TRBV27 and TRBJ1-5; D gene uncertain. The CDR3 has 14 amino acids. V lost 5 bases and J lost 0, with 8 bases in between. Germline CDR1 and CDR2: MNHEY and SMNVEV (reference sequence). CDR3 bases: TGTGCCAGCAGTCCGACAAGTAGCAATCAGCCCCAGCATTTT. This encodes CASSPTSSNQPQHF.

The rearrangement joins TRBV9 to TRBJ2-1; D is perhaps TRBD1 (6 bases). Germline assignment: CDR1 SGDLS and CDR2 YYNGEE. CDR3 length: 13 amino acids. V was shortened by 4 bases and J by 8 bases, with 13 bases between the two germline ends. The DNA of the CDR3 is TGTGCCAGCAGCCTACAGGGCCGGGATGAGCAGTTCTTC. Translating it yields CASSLQGRDEQFF.

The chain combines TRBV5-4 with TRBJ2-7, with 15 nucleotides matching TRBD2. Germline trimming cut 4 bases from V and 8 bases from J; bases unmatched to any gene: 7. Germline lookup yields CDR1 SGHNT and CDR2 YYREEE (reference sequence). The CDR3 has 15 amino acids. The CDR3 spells CASSLGLAGGEKQYF. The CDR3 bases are TGTGCCAGCAGCCTAGGACTAGCGGGAGGGGAAAAGCAGTACTTC.

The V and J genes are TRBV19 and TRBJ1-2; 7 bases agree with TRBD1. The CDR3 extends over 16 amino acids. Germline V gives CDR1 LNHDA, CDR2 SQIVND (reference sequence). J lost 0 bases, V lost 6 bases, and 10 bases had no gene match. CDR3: CASSPGTERPNYGYTF. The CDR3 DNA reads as TGTGCCAGTAGCCCTGGGACAGAGAGACCTAACTATGGCTACACCTTC.